This T cell receptor (beta chain) was captured by sequencing in a study of OX40 agonist ivuxolimab in advanced cancers. For the study at large: The patients got ivuxolimab, which is an agonistic anti-OX40 (CD134) antibody. Head and neck, renal cell, melanoma or hepatocellular carcinoma were the cancers that dose-escalation patients had.

Concerning this clone itself: Its antigen is not known.

The data were produced by immunoSEQ multiplex PCR, yet TCRdb's version contains in-frame clones alone and is incomplete. Altogether 55,000 to 75,000 clones are present, 75% to 90% being singletons, with the ten largest covering less than 5%. Study-wide results and caveats: The specificity for antigen of the expanded peripheral T cells was not determined. Among T cells, CD8+ cells averaged more expanded clones than CD4+ cells.

From germline, CDR1 is SGHTS and CDR2 YDEGEE. Trimming shortened V by 2 bases and J by 1 base, and 5 bases separated the two germline ends. The CDR3 covers 13 residues. Sample: CD4+ or CD8+ T cells sorted from blood, taken in a trial of the OX40 agonist ivuxolimab. The clonotype was recovered from an adult with an advanced solid tumor such as melanoma, head and neck, liver or kidney cancer. The chain uses TRBV5-8 and TRBJ2-3; D gene unclear. The CDR3 DNA follows: TGTGCCAGCAGCTTTCGGGGCACAGATACGCAGTATTTT. Its translation: CASSFRGTDTQYF.